Following are 17 T cell receptor beta chains from one sample sequenced in a study of T cells after yellow fever vaccination. TCRdb analysed the 5' RACE reads with MiXCR anew, one entry per CDR3 protein. Seen here are some 600,000 distinct CDR3 sequences, 12% observed once, and the top ten hold under 15%. Sequences were derived from PBMCs, sampled on the day of the yellow fever booster vaccination. These receptors originate from a man aged 25 to 40 who received the YFV17D yellow fever vaccine.

This clonotype was counted ten times or more. The gene calls are TRBV5-5 and TRBJ1-3; D gene ambiguous. In germline, CDR1 is SGHKS, CDR2 YYEKEE (reference sequence). This CDR3 is built from 11 residues. Trimming took 2 bases from V and 4 from J, leaving 1 base between them. The CDR3 nucleotides read TGTGCCAGCAGCTTCGGAAACACCATATATTTT. Amino acid sequence: CASSFGNTIYF.

As regards this clonotype: The germline gene is not matched at one end of the junction; a read error may be the cause. The chain combines TRBV7-7 with TRBJ2-2; TRBD2 might be the D (5 bases). Germline V gene sequence: CDR1 SSHAT, CDR2 FNYEAQ (reference sequence). This CDR3 has 16 amino acids. The CDR3 region has the DNA TGTGCTAGCAGCTTAGTCCCAGGCGGACTCACCGGGGAGCTGTTTTTT. Protein product: CASSLVPGGLTGELFF.

The rearrangement joins TRBV11-2 to TRBJ2-1; D gene uncertain. V shed 5 bases and J shed 9 bases, with 11 bases lying between them. Germline V gives CDR1 SGHAT, CDR2 FQNNGV. The CDR3 loop spans 12 amino acids. CDR3 in amino acids: CASSALFGEQFF. DNA for the CDR3: TGTGCCAGCAGCGCGCTATTCGGTGAGCAGTTCTTC.

The CDR3: CASSYPTSPAREQFF. The CDR3 bases are TGTGCCAGCAGTTACCCCACCTCTCCAGCACGGGAGCAGTTCTTC. The chain uses TRBV6-2 or TRBV6-3 and TRBJ2-1; D not certain. The V gene's germline CDR1 is MNHEY and CDR2 SVGEGT. CDR3 size: 15 residues. Trimming took 2 bases from V and 10 from J, leaving 18 bases between them.

The chain recombines TRBV15 with TRBJ1-4; D ambiguous. The V end was cut by 8 bases, the J end by 5 bases, with 9 bases between. The V gene's germline CDR1 is LNHNV and CDR2 YYDKDF (reference sequence). CDR3 length equals 12 residues. CDR3 in amino acids: CATGASNEKLFF. Written as DNA, the CDR3 is TGTGCCACCGGAGCTTCGAATGAAAAACTGTTTTTT.

CDR3 region: CSVGAGELDEQFF. The CDR3 coding sequence is TGCAGCGTTGGAGCGGGAGAATTGGATGAGCAGTTCTTC. The gene calls are TRBV29-1 and TRBJ2-1; 8 bases agree with TRBD2. CDR1 is SQVTM and CDR2 is ANQGSEA in the germline V gene. CDR3 length: 13 amino acids. The trim removed 4 bases at V and 8 bases at J, leaving 7 bases unmatched.

This clonotype has just a few counts. This chain links TRBV20-1 with TRBJ1-5; TRBD1 might be the D (6 bases). The CDR3 consists of 14 residues. V was clipped by 7 bases and J by 0 bases, with 13 bases between them. The germline V gene has CDR1 DFQATT and CDR2 SNEGSKA (reference sequence). CDR3 in DNA: TGCAGTGTACCGGACAGTTATAGCAATCAGCCCCAGCATTTT. Translating it yields CSVPDSYSNQPQHF.

This clonotype appeared a few times. The chain joins TRBV12-3 or TRBV12-4 to TRBJ2-6; no reliable D call. The V end lost 6 bases, the J end lost 4 bases, and 13 bases lay between the germline ends. The CDR3 runs to 15 residues. CDR3 nucleotide sequence: TGTGCCAGCAGAGAATTCAGGAACGGGGCCAACGTCCTGACTTTC. Its translation: CASREFRNGANVLTF.

For the CDR3, the DNA is TGTGCCAGCAGCTCATCCCCGGAGCTGTTTTTT. Its protein is CASSSSPELFF. The genes are TRBV7-2 and TRBJ2-2, with D hard to call. The V end lost 4 bases, the J end lost 10 bases, and 7 bases lay between the germline ends. CDR1 SGHTA and CDR2 FQGNSA come from the germline V gene. This CDR3 is 11 amino acids long.

There are a few counts of this clonotype. V is TRBV18 and J is TRBJ2-1; D is unresolved. Between the trimmed V and J ends, which lost 8 bases and 8 bases, there was a span of 10 bases. The CDR3 covers 11 residues. The germline gives CDR1 KGHSH, CDR2 LQKENI. This chain's CDR3 is CASTYSHEQFF. Here the CDR3 DNA reads TGTGCCAGCACTTATTCACATGAGCAGTTCTTC.

This clonotype occurred a few times. The chain has TRBV20-1 and TRBJ2-5; TRBD1 is a possible D gene (5 bases). V lost 3 bases and J lost 2, with 13 bases in between. The CDR3 runs 14 residues. The germline V gene encodes CDR1 DFQATT and CDR2 SNEGSKA (reference sequence). CDR3 protein: CSASIRGWQETQYF. CDR3 nucleotide sequence: TGCAGTGCTAGCATAAGGGGTTGGCAAGAGACCCAGTACTTC.

V and J are TRBV20-1 and TRBJ2-5, with TRBD2 as a possible D gene (5 bases). Germline V lookup: CDR1 DFQATT, CDR2 SNEGSKA (reference sequence). This CDR3 is built from 13 residues. Trimming pared 1 base from V and 2 bases from J, leaving 8 bases between. In nucleotides, the CDR3 is TGCAGTGCTAGAGGGACTGTTCAAGAGACCCAGTACTTC. This encodes CSARGTVQETQYF.

The V and J genes are TRBV19 and TRBJ2-7; no reliable D call. Trimming stripped 7 bases from V and 2 bases from J, with 12 bases between. Per the germline V gene, CDR1 is LNHDA and CDR2 is SQIVND (reference sequence). This CDR3 has 13 residues. This chain's CDR3 is CASKNPGAYEQYF. CDR3 DNA sequence: TGTGCCAGTAAGAACCCTGGAGCCTACGAGCAGTACTTC.

The rearrangement joins TRBV4-2 to TRBJ2-3, with 7 positions matching TRBD2. V shed 2 bases and J 0 bases; nucleotides not matched to a gene: 5. The CDR3 runs 16 residues. CDR1 is LGHNA and CDR2 is YNFKEQ in the germline V gene. The CDR3 is CASSQWGGTSTDTQYF. CDR3 coding DNA: TGTGCCAGCAGCCAATGGGGGGGGACTAGCACAGATACGCAGTATTTT.

This clonotype was observed a handful of times. The J gene is TRBJ2-3, the V gene TRBV14; D call uncertain. V was pared by 2 bases and J by 2 bases, with 11 bases between. The CDR3 has 15 amino acids. The germline V gene encodes CDR1 SGHDN and CDR2 FVKESK. The CDR3 DNA reads as TGTGCCAGCAGCCAACAGTGGACCTCCACAGATACGCAGTATTTT. Protein product: CASSQQWTSTDTQYF.

The gene calls are TRBV12-3 or TRBV12-4 and TRBJ2-1; 9 bases fit TRBD2. The V and J ends lost 5 bases and 6 bases, in that order; junction bases with no gene match: 8. CDR3 length: 15 amino acids. The CDR3 here is CASSPSGKGGNEQFF. CDR3 bases: TGTGCCAGCAGTCCTAGCGGGAAGGGTGGCAATGAGCAGTTCTTC.

The V gene is TRBV7-9, the J gene TRBJ2-1; unclear D gene. CDR1 is SEHNR and CDR2 is FQNEAQ in the germline V gene (reference sequence). CDR3 length equals 14 residues. V was trimmed by 0 bases and J by 6 bases, leaving 9 bases between them. The CDR3 DNA reads TGTGCCAGCAGCTTAGCTGGCCCCAGCAATGAGCAGTTCTTC. As protein: CASSLAGPSNEQFF.